One sample yielded the 13 T cell receptor beta chains listed below, sequenced in a study of control samples from healthy donors and cancer patients. Measured with immunoSEQ multiplex PCR; TCRdb has only the in-frame clones, and not every one. There are about 79,000 clones in the sample; over 85% occur only once, and around 1.3% lies in the top ten. Sequencing was carried out using PBMCs. These receptors were obtained from a woman aged 40-49 years with lung cancer.

The chain recombines TRBV9 with TRBJ1-1; a weak D match, TRBD1 (6 bases). Deletions cut 4 bases from V and 0 bases from J, with 25 bases between. Germline CDR1 and CDR2: SGDLS and YYNGEE. CDR3 size: 19 residues. CDR3 in DNA: TGTGCCAGCAGCTCCTTAACAGGCCTTAGGGGGTTGATGAACACTGAAGCTTTCTTT. Protein product: CASSSLTGLRGLMNTEAFF.

The rearrangement links TRBV11-2 to TRBJ1-2; D remains unclear. The germline V and J ends were trimmed by 6 bases and 0 bases, with 17 bases remaining between them. This CDR3 has 16 residues. Germline V lookup: CDR1 SGHAT, CDR2 FQNNGV. In DNA, the CDR3 is TGTGCCAGCAGGTCAATCAGAGAAATAGCTAACTATGGCTACACCTTC. Its translation: CASRSIREIANYGYTF. Full variable domain (missing parts from reference TRBV11-2 and TRBJ1-2): EAGVAQSPRYKIIEKRQSVAFWCNPISGHATLYWYQQILGQGPKLLIQFQNNGVVDDSQLPKDRFSAERLKGVDSTLKIQPAKLEDSAVYLCASRSIREIANYGYTFGSGTRLTVV.

The gene calls are TRBV5-1 and TRBJ2-3; 15 bases align to TRBD2. Trimming at V came to 4 bases and at J to 1 base, leaving 16 bases not matched to a gene. CDR3 length: 21 amino acids. Germline CDR1 is SGHRS and CDR2 is YFSETQ. The CDR3 sequence: CASSREYPPGLAGGGTDTQYF. CDR3 DNA: TGCGCCAGCAGCAGAGAATACCCCCCGGGACTAGCGGGGGGAGGCACAGATACGCAGTATTTT.

This chain connects TRBV11-2 to TRBJ1-1; 7 bases agree with TRBD1. CDR1 and CDR2 from the germline V gene are SGHAT and FQNNGV. V was clipped by 5 bases and J by 5 bases; unmatched bases: 11. The CDR3 has 15 residues. The DNA of the CDR3 is TGTGCCAGCAGCCCAAGGGGGCCTACGGGTACTGAAGCTTTCTTT. Protein sequence: CASSPRGPTGTEAFF.

The chain is built from TRBV5-1 and TRBJ2-7; possibly TRBD1 for D (5 bases). Trimming removed 3 bases at V and 3 bases at J, with 19 bases between. The length of the CDR3 is 16 residues. Germline CDR1 SGHRS, CDR2 YFSETQ. In nucleotides, the CDR3 is TGCGCCAGCAGCTGGTCGGTGGAACAGGCCGTCTACGAGCAGTACTTC. Translated: CASSWSVEQAVYEQYF. Filled out from reference TRBV5-1 and TRBJ2-7, the complete variable domain reads KAGVTQTPRYLIKTRGQQVTLSCSPISGHRSVSWYQQTPGQGLQFLFEYFSETQRNKGNFPGRFSGRQFSNSRSEMNVSTLELGDSALYLCASSWSVEQAVYEQYFGPGTRLTVT.

The chain has TRBV27 and TRBJ1-2; 11 bases align to TRBD1. With 8 bases clipped from V and 5 bases from J, the junction kept 7 bases outside the gene matches. CDR3 size: 14 residues. The germline V gene has CDR1 MNHEY and CDR2 SMNVEV (reference sequence). The CDR3 reads CASRIGQGAYGYTF. The CDR3 nucleotides are TGTGCCAGCCGTATAGGACAGGGGGCTTATGGCTACACCTTC.

V gene TRBV28 combines with J gene TRBJ2-3; D unclear. V lost 5 bases to trimming and J lost 2 bases, with 8 bases between them. CDR3 length equals 13 residues. CDR1 is MDHEN, CDR2 SYDVKM, per germline. CDR3 bases: TGTGCCAGCAGTGGCAGACCCACAGATACGCAGTATTTT. Translating gives CASSGRPTDTQYF.

The J gene is TRBJ2-5, the V gene TRBV4-2, with 7 positions matching TRBD2. V was pared by 2 bases and J by 1 base, with 1 base of the junction left unmatched. The CDR3 spans 14 residues. Germline assignment: CDR1 LGHNA and CDR2 YNFKEQ. CDR3 coding DNA: TGTGCCAGCAGCCAATCGGGGGGCCAAGAGACCCAGTACTTC. Translation: CASSQSGGQETQYF.

The chain recombines TRBV7-9 with TRBJ1-4; tentative D call: TRBD1 (6 bases). V dropped 4 bases and J dropped 8 bases, with 20 bases sitting between them. Germline assignment: CDR1 SEHNR and CDR2 FQNEAQ (reference sequence). CDR3 length: 16 amino acids. The CDR3 region has the DNA TGTGCCAGCAGCTCCTTATCTGGCAGGGGAGGGGAAAAACTGTTTTTT. It encodes CASSSLSGRGGEKLFF. Complete variable domain (other parts from reference TRBV7-9 and TRBJ1-4): DTGVSQNPRHKITKRGQNVTFRCDPISEHNRLYWYRQTLGQGPEFLTYFQNEAQLEKSRLLSDRFSAERPKGSFSTLEIQRTEQGDSAMYLCASSSLSGRGGEKLFFGSGTQLSVL.

The chain is built from TRBV18 and TRBJ2-6; 8 nucleotides match TRBD1. CDR3 size: 21 residues. The germline gives CDR1 KGHSH, CDR2 LQKENI. V lost 5 bases to trimming and J lost 0 bases; unmatched junction nucleotides: 18. The CDR3 loop is CASSDNGGGGQAHSGANVLTF. Here the CDR3 DNA reads TGTGCCAGCTCAGATAACGGTGGTGGGGGACAGGCTCACTCTGGGGCCAACGTCCTGACTTTC.

V usage is TRBV2 and J usage is TRBJ1-5, with 8 positions matching TRBD1. Germline V gene sequence: CDR1 SNHLY, CDR2 FYNNEI. The CDR3 has 18 residues. The junction had 14 bases not matched to a gene; V was cut back by 7 bases and J by 0 bases. The CDR3 protein is CASTPTGGALYSNQPQHF. In nucleotides, the CDR3 is TGTGCCAGCACCCCCACAGGGGGGGCCCTGTATAGCAATCAGCCCCAGCATTTT.

V gene TRBV9 combines with J gene TRBJ2-2; TRBD2 aligns across 8 bases. V was clipped by 0 bases and J by 2 bases; unmatched bases: 6. This CDR3 is 17 amino acids long. Germline values: CDR1 SGDLS, CDR2 YYNGEE. The CDR3 coding sequence is TGTGCCAGCAGCGTAGTAGGGAGCGGGAGTAACACCGGGGAGCTGTTTTTT. Protein sequence: CASSVVGSGSNTGELFF.

The chain has TRBV5-1 and TRBJ2-2, with a weak D call TRBD1 (5 bases). The CDR3 runs 15 residues. Per the germline V gene, CDR1 is SGHRS and CDR2 is YFSETQ. V was trimmed by 0 bases and J by 5 bases, leaving 11 bases between them. The CDR3 spells CASSLERGRTGELFF. The CDR3 DNA sequence: TGCGCCAGCAGCTTGGAAAGGGGTCGAACCGGGGAGCTGTTTTTT.